This TCR beta chain was identified in a study of blood T cell repertoires in COVID-19. Study as a whole: Specimens from acute and convalescent COVID-19 originated in the United States, Italy and Spain.

Those enrolled, adults aged roughly 18 to 89 years, came from some 23 US areas. Per the germline V gene, CDR1 is SEHNR and CDR2 is FQNEAQ (reference sequence). The ends lost 5 bases at V and 5 bases at J; junction bases unmatched: 8. This CDR3 has 14 amino acids. TCRdb's copy holds only in-frame clones and misses some; the assay was immunoSEQ multiplex PCR. The sample holds a few hundred thousand clones, about 81% seen once. V is TRBV7-9 and J is TRBJ1-1; 7 bases match TRBD1. The receptor comes from a man under 40 with acute COVID-19. Sequencing used PBMCs or T cells enriched from blood (not recorded which). The CDR3, as DNA: TGTGCCAGCAGCCAACAGGGGATGGTGACTGAAGCTTTCTTT. Protein sequence: CASSQQGMVTEAFF.